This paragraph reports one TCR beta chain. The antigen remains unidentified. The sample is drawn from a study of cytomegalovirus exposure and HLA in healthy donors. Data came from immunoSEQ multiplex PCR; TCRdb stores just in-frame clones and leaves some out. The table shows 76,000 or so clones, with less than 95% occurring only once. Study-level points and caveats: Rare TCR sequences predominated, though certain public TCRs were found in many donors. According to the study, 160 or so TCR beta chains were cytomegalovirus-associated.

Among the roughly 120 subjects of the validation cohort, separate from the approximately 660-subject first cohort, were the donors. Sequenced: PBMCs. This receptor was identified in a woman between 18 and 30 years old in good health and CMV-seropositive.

CDR3 amino acids: CASSLEGTAGNEQFF. DNA for the CDR3: TGCGCCAGCAGCTTGGAGGGGACCGCGGGAAATGAGCAGTTCTTC. The chain joins TRBV5-1 to TRBJ2-1; the D gene is possibly TRBD2 (6 bases). From germline, CDR1 is SGHRS and CDR2 YFSETQ. This CDR3 spans 15 amino acids. Trimming shortened V by 0 bases and J by 7 bases, and 14 bases separated the two germline ends. The variable domain in full, completed from reference TRBV5-1 and TRBJ2-1, reads KAGVTQTPRYLIKTRGQQVTLSCSPISGHRSVSWYQQTPGQGLQFLFEYFSETQRNKGNFPGRFSGRQFSNSRSEMNVSTLELGDSALYLCASSLEGTAGNEQFFGPGTRLTVL.